This T cell receptor beta chain appears in the sequencing data of a study of T-cell reconstitution after alpha-beta-depleted transplantation in children. The CDR3 is 15 amino acids. In germline, CDR1 is MNHEY, CDR2 SMNVEV (reference sequence). Concerning this clonotype itself: A much larger clone is a single base away; this may be a read error.

Using unique molecular identifiers, the investigators prepared the TCRbeta library. TCRdb itself ran the PCR reads through MiXCR, one entry per CDR3 protein. There are fewer than 350,000 distinct CDR3 sequences in the sample; around 10% occur only once, and 7% to 9.5% lies in the top ten. This TCR came from a boy younger than two with acute myeloid leukemia, due to receive a stem cell transplant. The sample was PBMCs, taken before TCRalphabeta/CD19-depleted stem cell transplant. The chain uses TRBV27 and TRBJ2-2; 8 bases match TRBD1. This CDR3 reads CASRPWTGNTGALFF. The CDR3 coding sequence is TGTGCCAGCAGGCCCTGGACAGGGAACACCGGGGCGCTGTTTTTT.